Shown below are 14 T cell receptor beta chains from a single sample sequenced in a study of blood T cell repertoires in COVID-19. TCRdb keeps only in-frame clones here, not all; method: immunoSEQ multiplex PCR. The sample yields some 95,000 clones, over 60% seen once. Sequencing used peripheral blood. These receptors came from a man aged 70 or older with acute or convalescent COVID-19.

This clone qualifies as medium-sized. V usage is TRBV18 and J usage is TRBJ1-6, with TRBD1 matching 8 bases. V was clipped by 3 bases and J by 3 bases; unmatched bases: 4. The CDR3 has 16 residues. Per the germline V gene, CDR1 is KGHSH and CDR2 is LQKENI. The CDR3 loop reads CASSPDRADYNSPLHF. The CDR3 DNA reads TGTGCCAGCTCACCGGACAGGGCCGACTATAATTCACCCCTCCACTTT.

This clone has more than one count but fewer than ten. The V call is TRBV3-1 (or the pseudogene TRBV3-2), the J call TRBJ1-1, with a weak D call TRBD1 (5 bases). V lost 4 bases, J lost 1 base, and 13 bases lay in between. This CDR3 region has 15 residues. Germline V gene sequence: CDR1 LGHDT, CDR2 YNNKEL (reference sequence). The CDR3 coding sequence is TGTGCCAGCAGCCGAGGGCGGGGCTCGAACACTGAAGCTTTCTTT. Translating gives CASSRGRGSNTEAFF.

The rearrangement links TRBV5-1 to TRBJ2-2, with 7 bases aligning to TRBD1. The CDR3 totals 14 residues. CDR1 and CDR2 (germline): SGHRS, YFSETQ. J was trimmed by 0 bases and V by 4 bases; bases with no gene match: 0. The CDR3 sequence is CASSGTANTGELFF. The CDR3 nucleotides are TGCGCCAGCAGCGGGACAGCGAACACCGGGGAGCTGTTTTTT.

This clone has more than one count but fewer than ten. The chain is built from TRBV10-2 and TRBJ2-1; D is unresolved. CDR3 length equals 14 residues. The V end was cut by 3 bases, the J end by 6 bases, with 12 bases between. Germline V CDR1 and CDR2: WSHSY, SAAADI. The CDR3 region is CASSDQSLTNEQFF. Written as DNA, the CDR3 is TGCGCCAGCAGTGATCAGTCACTAACCAATGAGCAGTTCTTC.

A single count supports this clone. The V call is TRBV5-4, the J call TRBJ2-2; 7 bases are shared with TRBD1. This CDR3 is built from 14 residues. The V segment lost 2 bases and the J segment 5 bases; nucleotides outside the gene matches: 3. The germline V gene encodes CDR1 SGHNT and CDR2 YYREEE (reference sequence). CDR3 protein: CASSFIRGTGELFF. CDR3 in DNA: TGTGCCAGCAGCTTTATCAGGGGGACCGGGGAGCTGTTTTTT.

The chain uses TRBV6-1 and TRBJ2-3; 14 positions match TRBD2. The CDR3 totals 15 residues. Germline CDR1 is MNHNS and CDR2 is SASEGT. The junction had 0 bases not matched to a gene; V was cut back by 3 bases and J by 4 bases. The chain's CDR3 is CASSETSGGADTQYF. The CDR3 region has the DNA TGTGCCAGCAGTGAGACTAGCGGGGGGGCAGATACGCAGTATTTT.

The V and J genes are TRBV24-1 and TRBJ2-1, with TRBD2 matching over 7 bases. Losses at the gene ends were 3 bases for V and 2 bases for J; bases not matched to a gene: 3. Germline CDR1 reads KGHDR; CDR2 reads SFDVKD. This CDR3 is 15 amino acids long. The CDR3 DNA sequence: TGTGCCACCAGTGATAAGGCGGGGGCCTACAATGAGCAGTTCTTC. It specifies CATSDKAGAYNEQFF.

The rearrangement links TRBV6-5 to TRBJ2-3; 10 nucleotides align to TRBD1. Losses at the gene ends were 5 bases for V and 5 bases for J; bases not matched to a gene: 7. Germline CDR1 reads MNHEY; CDR2 reads SVGAGI. The CDR3 loop spans 15 amino acids. The CDR3 DNA follows: TGTGCCAGCAGTCAGAGGACAGGGGGAGAAGATACGCAGTATTTT. It translates to CASSQRTGGEDTQYF.

The V call is TRBV30, the J call TRBJ1-2; a possible D gene is TRBD1 (5 bases). The ends were cut back, 0 bases at V and 0 bases at J, with 11 bases in the middle. CDR3 length: 15 amino acids. CDR1 is GTSNPN, CDR2 SVGIG, per germline (reference sequence). In DNA form, the CDR3 reads TGTGCCTGGAGTGTACCGGGGGGGTCTAACTATGGCTACACCTTC. Its protein product is CAWSVPGGSNYGYTF. Full variable domain (remainder filled in from reference TRBV30 and TRBJ1-2): SQTIHQWPATLVQPVGSPLSLECTVEGTSNPNLYWYRQAAGRGLQLLFYSVGIGQISSEVPQNLSASRPQDRQFILSSKKLLLSDSGFYLCAWSVPGGSNYGYTFGSGTRLTVV.

This clone has at least ten counts. This chain uses TRBV4-1 with TRBJ2-2; no firm D call. V lost 2 bases to trimming and J lost 1 base, with 8 bases between them. CDR3 length: 15 residues. Per germline, CDR1 MGHRA and CDR2 YSYEKL. CDR3 coding DNA: TGCGCCAGCAGCCAACCCGTCTTGAACACCGGGGAGCTGTTTTTT. As protein: CASSQPVLNTGELFF.

Only a few counts were recorded for this clone. This chain joins TRBV19 and TRBJ1-3; no definite D call. There are 15 residues in the CDR3. The V end lost 6 bases, the J end lost 0 bases, and 12 bases lay between the germline ends. CDR1 is LNHDA and CDR2 is SQIVND in the germline V gene (reference sequence). The CDR3 nucleotides are TGTGCCAGTAGCAAACCCCGGAGCTCTGGAAACACCATATATTTT. Protein: CASSKPRSSGNTIYF. The whole variable domain, remainder taken from reference TRBV19 and TRBJ1-3, is DGGITQSPKYLFRKEGQNVTLSCEQNLNHDAMYWYRQDPGQGLRLIYYSQIVNDFQKGDIAEGYSVSREKKESFPLTVTSAQKNPTAFYLCASSKPRSSGNTIYFGEGSWLTVV.

The chain has TRBV18 and TRBJ2-7; D perhaps matches TRBD2 (5 bases). CDR1 is KGHSH, CDR2 LQKENI, per germline. Trimming pared 2 bases from V and 4 bases from J, leaving 9 bases between. CDR3 size: 13 residues. The CDR3 bases are TGTGCCAGCTCACCAGGGGAGCCGTACGAGCAGTACTTC. It codes for CASSPGEPYEQYF.

The sample holds a few counts of this clone. The J gene is TRBJ2-1, the V gene TRBV19; D unresolved. The CDR3 covers 15 residues. Trimming removed 3 bases at V and 0 bases at J, with 9 bases between. The germline gives CDR1 LNHDA, CDR2 SQIVND (reference sequence). CDR3 sequence reads: CASSIRLSSYNEQFF. For the CDR3, the DNA is TGTGCCAGTAGTATCCGACTGAGCTCCTACAATGAGCAGTTCTTC.

This sequence joins TRBV7-6 and TRBJ1-2; 12 nucleotides match TRBD1. The germline gives CDR1 SGHVS, CDR2 FNYEAQ. There are 18 residues in the CDR3. V trimming: 5 bases; J trimming: 6 bases; junction bases outside the gene matches: 16. The CDR3 nucleotides read TGTGCCAGCAGCCTCGGGACAGGGGGCGTAGGAAGGTACGATGGCTACACCTTC. It specifies CASSLGTGGVGRYDGYTF.